Following are 24 T cell receptor beta chains from one sample sequenced in a study of long-term antiretroviral therapy in people with HIV. This was the immunoSEQ v3.0 assay at survey level. The data were produced by immunoSEQ multiplex PCR, yet TCRdb's version contains in-frame clones alone and is incomplete. The table records more than 10,000 clones, about 87% of them present only once. Sequences were derived from unsorted PBMCs, sampled 2.1 years after starting antiretroviral therapy. Source of these receptors: a woman aged 40 to 50 with HIV.

This chain links TRBV4-1 with TRBJ1-2, with D unresolved. This CDR3 has 15 amino acids. The V end lost 0 bases, the J end lost 3 bases, and 11 bases lay between the germline ends. The germline V gene encodes CDR1 MGHRA and CDR2 YSYEKL. The CDR3 sequence is CASSQDTPGYYGYTF. DNA of the CDR3: TGCGCCAGCAGCCAAGATACGCCAGGATACTATGGCTACACCTTC.

This clone was detected once. The chain recombines TRBV6-5 with TRBJ2-7; no definite D call. Per germline, CDR1 MNHEY and CDR2 SVGAGI. Trimming took 8 bases from V and 3 from J, leaving 14 bases between them. The length of the CDR3 is 13 residues. As DNA, the CDR3 is TGTGCCAGCTCCCGTTACAACAACTACGAGCAGTACTTC. Amino acid sequence: CASSRYNNYEQYF.

The V and J genes are TRBV5-6 and TRBJ1-2; 7 bases map to TRBD1. Per germline, CDR1 SGHDT and CDR2 YYEEEE. V lost 4 bases, J lost 4 bases, and 7 bases stayed unmatched. The CDR3 sequence is 14 residues long. The CDR3 DNA follows: TGTGCCAGCAGCCTTAGACAGGGATCCTATGGCTACACCTTC. It encodes CASSLRQGSYGYTF.

The rearrangement joins TRBV30 to TRBJ1-1, with TRBD1 as a possible D gene (6 bases). Looked up from germline, CDR1 is GTSNPN and CDR2 is SVGIG (reference sequence). Trimming removed 5 bases at V and 2 bases at J, with 12 bases between. This CDR3 is 13 amino acids long. CDR3 nucleotide sequence: TGTGCCTGGGCGGACAGCGCTAACACTGAAGCTTTCTTT. The encoded protein is CAWADSANTEAFF.

The chain is built from TRBV4-2 and TRBJ2-3; D is perhaps TRBD2 (6 bases). The CDR3 loop spans 17 amino acids. The germline gives CDR1 LGHNA, CDR2 YNFKEQ. Between the trimmed V and J ends, which lost 0 bases and 0 bases, there was a span of 13 bases. The CDR3 region is CASSQDWVGGSTDTQYF. CDR3 in DNA: TGTGCCAGCAGCCAAGATTGGGTGGGGGGAAGCACAGATACGCAGTATTTT.

As regards this clone: In the same sample, other DNA sequences code for this CDR3. The V gene is TRBV30, the J gene TRBJ2-2; 9 bases match TRBD1. Germline CDR1 and CDR2: GTSNPN and SVGIG (reference sequence). This CDR3 is built from 14 residues. With 3 bases clipped from V and 1 base from J, the junction kept 0 bases outside the gene matches. In nucleotides, the CDR3 is TGTGCCTGGAGGGGACAGGGGAACACCGGGGAGCTGTTTTTT. Protein: CAWRGQGNTGELFF.

The V gene is TRBV2, the J gene TRBJ1-5, with D maybe TRBD1 (5 bases). This CDR3 comprises 13 residues. The V gene's germline CDR1 is SNHLY and CDR2 FYNNEI. V lost 4 bases to trimming and J lost 8 bases, with 12 bases between them. The DNA for the CDR3 is TGTGCCAGCAGTGGGACATCTGGAGAGCCCCAGCATTTT. Translation gives CASSGTSGEPQHF.

The chain employs TRBV18 and TRBJ2-2; perhaps TRBD2 as D (6 bases). Germline assignment: CDR1 KGHSH and CDR2 LQKENI. The V and J ends lost 2 bases and 2 bases respectively, with 18 bases between them. This CDR3 spans 18 amino acids. The CDR3 DNA follows: TGTGCCAGCTCACCAAGCACCGGGAGTGCATCCAACACCGGGGAGCTGTTTTTT. Translating it yields CASSPSTGSASNTGELFF.

The chain combines TRBV10-3 with TRBJ2-1; 7 nucleotides align to TRBD2. Germline CDR1 reads ENHRY; CDR2 reads SYGVKD. The CDR3 sequence is 15 residues long. V gave up 6 bases and J gave up 3 bases; unmatched junction bases: 8. DNA for the CDR3: TGTGCCATCAGGGAAGCGGGGACGAACTACAATGAGCAGTTCTTC. Protein: CAIREAGTNYNEQFF.

In this sample, this clone turned up once. This chain connects TRBV2 to TRBJ2-2; the match to TRBD2 covers 8 bases. Germline values: CDR1 SNHLY, CDR2 FYNNEI. The CDR3 runs to 16 residues. V was clipped by 3 bases and J by 0 bases; unmatched bases: 3. The CDR3, as DNA: TGTGCCAGCAGTGAGTCGGGGGGGACGAACACCGGGGAGCTGTTTTTT. The encoded protein is CASSESGGTNTGELFF.

This clone is termed hyperexpanded. The V call is TRBV19, the J call TRBJ2-3; 9 positions match TRBD2. The V segment lost 1 base and the J segment 6 bases; nucleotides outside the gene matches: 8. The CDR3 runs 16 residues. Germline CDR1 and CDR2: LNHDA and SQIVND (reference sequence). The CDR3 sequence is CASSIASAGGPDTQYF. The CDR3 DNA sequence: TGTGCCAGTAGTATAGCTTCAGCGGGGGGCCCGGATACGCAGTATTTT. The full variable domain, in which reference TRBV19 and TRBJ2-3 provide the parts outside the CDR3, is DGGITQSPKYLFRKEGQNVTLSCEQNLNHDAMYWYRQDPGQGLRLIYYSQIVNDFQKGDIAEGYSVSREKKESFPLTVTSAQKNPTAFYLCASSIASAGGPDTQYFGPGTRLTVL.

The rearrangement joins TRBV6-6 to TRBJ1-2; D unresolved. Germline V gene sequence: CDR1 MNHNY, CDR2 SVGAGI (reference sequence). The CDR3 runs 12 residues. With 7 bases removed from V and 5 bases from J, the gap between germline ends came to 11 bases. CDR3 sequence reads: CASTPDGYGYTF. The CDR3, as DNA: TGTGCCAGCACTCCGGACGGTTATGGCTACACCTTC.

This chain joins TRBV29-1 and TRBJ1-1, with 7 bases identical to TRBD1. Per the germline V gene, CDR1 is SQVTM and CDR2 is ANQGSEA. V lost 7 bases and J lost 5; bases outside the gene matches: 7. The CDR3 runs 12 residues. CDR3 region: CSAKTGQTEAFF. As DNA, the CDR3 is TGCAGCGCAAAGACAGGGCAAACTGAAGCTTTCTTT. Full variable domain (rest looked up from reference TRBV29-1 and TRBJ1-1): SAVISQKPSRDICQRGTSLTIQCQVDSQVTMMFWYRQQPGQSLTLIATANQGSEATYESGFVIDKFPISRPNLTFSTLTVSNMSPEDSSIYLCSAKTGQTEAFFGQGTRLTVV.

This chain links TRBV7-9 with TRBJ1-1, with 9 bases aligning to TRBD1. The germline V gene has CDR1 SEHNR and CDR2 FQNEAQ (reference sequence). The CDR3 runs 16 residues. V shed 5 bases, J shed 3 bases, and the junction held 10 bases outside the gene matches. CDR3 DNA sequence: TGTGCCAGCAGCGCCGGGACAGGGTCAAGGTACACTGAAGCTTTCTTT. Protein sequence: CASSAGTGSRYTEAFF.

In the case of this clone: The junction differs from germline at one of its ends, possibly a read error. The chain has TRBV7-9 and TRBJ1-3, with D unresolved. The CDR3 sequence is 16 residues long. Germline V gene lookup returns CDR1 SEHNR and CDR2 FQNEAQ (reference sequence). CDR3 sequence (DNA): TGCGCCAGCAGCCAAGATCCTGGAGACTCTGGAAACACCATATATTTT. The encoded protein is CASSQDPGDSGNTIYF. Full variable domain (rest looked up from reference TRBV7-9 and TRBJ1-3): DTGVSQNPRHKITKRGQNVTFRCDPISEHNRLYWYRQTLGQGPEFLTYFQNEAQLEKSRLLSDRFSAERPKGSFSTLEIQRTEQGDSAMYLCASSQDPGDSGNTIYFGEGSWLTVV.

The chain couples TRBV5-6 to TRBJ2-3, with 11 bases lining up with TRBD1. J was trimmed by 4 bases and V by 3 bases; bases with no gene match: 1. Germline V gene lookup returns CDR1 SGHDT and CDR2 YYEEEE. The CDR3 sequence is 14 residues long. CDR3 amino acids: CASSWGQGADTQYF. In nucleotides, the CDR3 is TGTGCCAGCAGCTGGGGACAGGGGGCAGATACGCAGTATTTT.

The rearrangement joins TRBV9 to TRBJ2-7; 7 bases are a match to TRBD1. The germline V gene encodes CDR1 SGDLS and CDR2 YYNGEE. This CDR3 has 16 residues. The junction had 14 bases not matched to a gene; V was cut back by 4 bases and J by 4 bases. Written as DNA, the CDR3 is TGTGCCAGCAGCCCTTGGGCTTTAGGGGGCGAGTACGAGCAGTACTTC. It codes for CASSPWALGGEYEQYF.

Of note for this clone: The junction shows a germline mismatch at one end, possibly a read error. The chain employs TRBV2 and TRBJ2-3; no clear D. Germline-derived CDR1 and CDR2 are SNHLY and FYNNEI. The CDR3 has 14 amino acids. This CDR3 reads CASSEGENTNTQYF. The CDR3 DNA follows: TGTGCCAGCAGTGAAGGGGAAAACACAAATACGCAGTATTTT.

With regard to this clone: One end of the junction does not line up with germline, which may come from a read error. The CDR3 protein is CASKRELAGQDTQYF. As DNA, the CDR3 is TGTGCCAGCAAAAGGGAACTAGCGGGGCAAGACACCCAGTACTTC. The gene calls are TRBV7-8 and TRBJ2-5; 10 bases map to TRBD2. CDR1 and CDR2 from the germline V gene are SGHVS and FQNEAQ. This CDR3 is built from 15 residues.

The V and J genes are TRBV9 and TRBJ2-1; 8 bases are a match to TRBD1. Germline-derived CDR1 and CDR2 are SGDLS and YYNGEE. V dropped 2 bases and J dropped 4; count of bases not matched to a gene: 2. This CDR3 has 14 residues. The CDR3 DNA reads as TGTGCCAGCAGCGTTGGGGACAGGTACAATGAGCAGTTCTTC. It is translated as CASSVGDRYNEQFF.

The rearrangement joins TRBV7-9 to TRBJ2-5; possibly TRBD2 for D (6 bases). CDR1 and CDR2 from the germline V gene are SEHNR and FQNEAQ (reference sequence). Trimming cost V 5 bases and J 2 bases, with 15 bases left between them. The CDR3 has 15 residues. CDR3 amino acids: CASSPKTRQQETQYF. DNA of the CDR3: TGTGCCAGCAGCCCTAAGACTAGACAACAAGAGACCCAGTACTTC.

V usage is TRBV21-1 and J usage is TRBJ1-2; the D segment call TRBD1 is taken from the table without a DNA check. TRBV21-1 is a recognized pseudogene. The CDR3 has 14 residues. CDR3 in DNA: TGTGCCAGCAGCAAAGAAGGGGATTCGGGCGGCTACACCTTC. This translates into CASSKEGDSGGYTF.

Here the CDR3 DNA reads TGTGCCAGCAGCCAAGGACTCCAAGGTACGCAGTATTTT. Protein sequence: CASSQGLQGTQYF. The chain has TRBV14 and TRBJ2-3; no clear D. The V end lost 1 base, the J end lost 8 bases, and 10 bases lay between the germline ends. The CDR3 is 13 amino acids. Germline loops: CDR1 SGHDN, CDR2 FVKESK.

The chain links TRBV7-9 to TRBJ2-3, with D perhaps TRBD1 or TRBD2 (5 bases each). Germline V gives CDR1 SEHNR, CDR2 FQNEAQ (reference sequence). The CDR3 covers 15 residues. V was shortened by 4 bases and J by 1 base, with 12 bases between the two germline ends. The DNA for the CDR3 is TGTGCCAGCAGCTCAAGGGGAGCGGGCACAGATACGCAGTATTTT. The encoded protein is CASSSRGAGTDTQYF.